What follows is one T cell receptor (beta chain) and its context. Antigen unknown. This specimen belongs to a study of T cells in Graves' hyperthyroidism and ophthalmopathy. The study's findings and limits: Most thyroid clonotypes expanded above 0.001 were also detected in blood.

Reasons for excluding patients were uncontrolled infection, other autoimmune disease, pregnancy or lactation. Cells are PBMCs isolated from more than 8.5 ml of fresh blood. Authors of the study amplified TCR beta CDR3 regions from RNA transcripts. The study used the HTBI primer set for a first-round RT-PCR of the TCR CDR3. In TCRdb, the multiplex PCR reads were re-called with MiXCR into one record per CDR3 protein. The sample contains fewer than 350,000 distinct CDR3 sequences, roughly 18% of which appear only once. The CDR3 consists of 16 residues. Germline-derived CDR1 and CDR2 are KGHDR and SFDVKD. Unmatched junction bases numbered 6, after V lost 4 bases and J lost 3 bases.

The chain joins TRBV24-1 to TRBJ2-2; 8 bases map to TRBD2. Source material: blood. The receptor was derived from a man aged 50 to 60 with Graves' ophthalmopathy. The CDR3 DNA sequence: TGTGCCACCAGTGAGGCCGGGGGGGCGTACACCGGGGAGCTGTTTTTT. This gives the protein CATSEAGGAYTGELFF.